Below, 19 T cell receptor beta chains from the same sample are listed, as sequenced in a study of blood T cell repertoires in COVID-19. Some clones are missing from TCRdb's copy, which holds only in-frame ones; the method was immunoSEQ multiplex PCR. This sample has some 300,000 clones, with approximately 90% found just once. Sequences were obtained from PBMCs or T cells enriched from blood (not recorded which). The receptor source for this set is a woman aged 60-75 years in a cohort exposed to, infected with or recovered from COVID-19 (not recorded which).

The chain joins TRBV4-3 to TRBJ1-2; 7 bases line up with TRBD1. The germline V gene has CDR1 LGHNA and CDR2 YSLEER. The CDR3 runs to 15 residues. V dropped 0 bases and J dropped 4; count of bases not matched to a gene: 5. Here the CDR3 reads CASSQDEGAIYGYTF. CDR3 DNA: TGCGCCAGCAGCCAAGATGAGGGGGCGATCTATGGCTACACCTTC.

The chain has TRBV16 and TRBJ1-2, with TRBD1 identical over 7 bases. Unmatched junction bases numbered 11, after V lost 4 bases and J lost 6 bases. Germline V lookup: CDR1 KGHSY, CDR2 FQNENV. The CDR3 runs to 15 residues. Written as DNA, the CDR3 is TGTGCCAGCAGCCCTACCCGACAGGGTGCCCATGGCTACACCTTC. Residues: CASSPTRQGAHGYTF.

This rearrangement joins TRBV19 to TRBJ1-1, with TRBD1 matching 8 bases. The germline gives CDR1 LNHDA, CDR2 SQIVND (reference sequence). Germline trimming cut 6 bases from V and 4 bases from J; bases unmatched to any gene: 19. The CDR3 spans 18 residues. As DNA, the CDR3 is TGTGCCAGTAGCGACCTGGGACAGGATATTCTTTTTGGCACTGAAGCTTTCTTT. It encodes CASSDLGQDILFGTEAFF.

The rearrangement uses TRBV27 and TRBJ2-7; D possibly corresponds to TRBD1 (6 bases). The CDR3 is 14 residues long. Trimming took off 3 bases at V and 2 bases at J, with 11 bases between the two ends. Germline CDR1 reads MNHEY; CDR2 reads SMNVEV (reference sequence). The chain's CDR3 is CASSLIQGPYEQYF. As DNA, the CDR3 is TGTGCCAGCAGTTTGATACAGGGACCCTACGAGCAGTACTTC.

V usage is TRBV5-6 and J usage is TRBJ1-2, with TRBD1 matching 8 bases. The CDR3 totals 14 residues. The J segment lost 3 bases and the V segment lost 4 bases, leaving 5 bases of the junction unmatched. Germline V CDR1 and CDR2: SGHDT, YYEEEE. CDR3 sequence reads: CASSNRGGDYGYTF. The CDR3 DNA sequence: TGTGCCAGCAGCAACAGGGGGGGAGACTATGGCTACACCTTC.

The chain couples TRBV11-2 to TRBJ1-6; maybe TRBD1 (5 bases). This CDR3 region has 15 residues. V was pared by 6 bases and J by 3 bases, with 12 bases between. The germline CDR1 and CDR2 sequences are SGHAT and FQNNGV. CDR3 in DNA: TGTGCCAGCAGAGAGCGGGACTTCTATAATTCACCCCTCCACTTT. Amino acid sequence: CASRERDFYNSPLHF.

This clone was seen only a few times. The V gene is TRBV5-8, the J gene TRBJ1-1, with D tentatively TRBD1 (5 bases). V was trimmed by 5 bases and J by 1 base, leaving 18 bases between them. The germline gives CDR1 SGHTS, CDR2 YDEGEE. The CDR3 loop spans 16 amino acids. CDR3 DNA sequence: TGTGCCAGCAGGCTCACCGGGGGGAGGGGGAACACTGAAGCTTTCTTT. Protein product: CASRLTGGRGNTEAFF.

V gene TRBV2 combines with J gene TRBJ2-1, with 7 bases fitting TRBD2. V was pared by 1 base and J by 6 bases, with 9 bases of the junction left unmatched. This CDR3 region has 16 residues. CDR1 is SNHLY and CDR2 is FYNNEI in the germline V gene. CDR3 in amino acids: CASSEEGGRKFNEQFF. The CDR3 DNA follows: TGTGCCAGCAGTGAAGAAGGCGGGAGAAAGTTCAATGAGCAGTTCTTC.

CDR3 coding DNA: TGCAGCGGACAGGGGATGAACACTGAAGCTTTCTTT. This encodes CSGQGMNTEAFF. This sequence joins TRBV29-1 and TRBJ1-1; 8 positions agree with TRBD1. The CDR3 spans 12 residues. Losses at the gene ends were 7 bases for V and 0 bases for J; bases not matched to a gene: 1. CDR1 SQVTM and CDR2 ANQGSEA come from the germline V gene.

This clone was counted a single time. J is TRBJ1-2 and V is TRBV19; D remains ambiguous. V was cut by 4 bases and J by 3 bases, with 9 bases left in between. Germline loops: CDR1 LNHDA, CDR2 SQIVND (reference sequence). The CDR3 runs to 13 residues. The CDR3 nucleotides read TGTGCCAGTAGTACCTCGGAGCACTATGGCTACACCTTC. Its protein product is CASSTSEHYGYTF.

This clone was seen only a few times. The gene calls are TRBV27 and TRBJ2-7; 13 nucleotides match TRBD2. J gave up 6 bases and V 6 bases, and 8 bases lay outside the gene matches. The length of the CDR3 is 15 residues. The V gene's germline CDR1 is MNHEY and CDR2 SMNVEV (reference sequence). The CDR3, as DNA: TGTGCCAGCAGGGGCTGGACTAGCGGGAGATCCGAGCAGTACTTC. It encodes CASRGWTSGRSEQYF.

The CDR3 reads CASSPQDREAFF. The CDR3 coding sequence is TGTGCCAGCAGCCCCCAAGACAGAGAAGCTTTCTTT. The chain employs TRBV7-9 and TRBJ1-1, with a possible D match to TRBD1 (5 bases). Trimming took off 5 bases at V and 8 bases at J, with 12 bases between the two ends. Germline loops: CDR1 SEHNR, CDR2 FQNEAQ (reference sequence). The length of the CDR3 is 12 residues.

This chain joins TRBV24-1 and TRBJ2-1; 7 bases match TRBD1. The CDR3 consists of 15 residues. Trimming cost V 4 bases and J 0 bases; bases outside gene matches: 2. Germline V gene lookup returns CDR1 KGHDR and CDR2 SFDVKD. The CDR3 sequence: CATSDGQVSYNEQFF. The CDR3 DNA reads as TGTGCCACCAGTGACGGACAGGTCTCCTACAATGAGCAGTTCTTC.

This rearrangement joins TRBV2 to TRBJ2-1; D remains ambiguous. Germline-derived CDR1 and CDR2 are SNHLY and FYNNEI. The CDR3 runs 12 residues. V was pared by 5 bases and J by 15 bases, with 17 bases between. Here the CDR3 DNA reads TGTGCCAGCAGTCCAGAGTTGGGCTCTCTGTTCTTC. Encoded protein: CASSPELGSLFF. The full variable domain, with the rest looked up from reference TRBV2 and TRBJ2-1, is EPEVTQTPSHQVTQMGQEVILRCVPISNHLYFYWYRQILGQKVEFLVSFYNNEISEKSEIFDDQFSVERPDGSNFTLKIRSTKLEDSAMYFCASSPELGSLFFGPGTRLTVL.

The rearrangement uses TRBV6-2 or TRBV6-3 and TRBJ2-4, with 9 nucleotides matching TRBD1. CDR3 length: 18 residues. Germline V gives CDR1 MNHEY, CDR2 SVGEGT. Germline trimming cut 2 bases from V and 0 bases from J; bases unmatched to any gene: 8. CDR3 sequence (DNA): TGTGCCAGCAGTTACAATACGGACAGGGGACTAGCCAAAAACATTCAGTACTTC. This gives the protein CASSYNTDRGLAKNIQYF.

The CDR3 sequence: CASSLGLAGEPYNEQFF. The CDR3 DNA reads TGTGCCAGCAGCTTAGGGTTAGCGGGAGAACCCTACAATGAGCAGTTCTTC. V gene TRBV7-6 combines with J gene TRBJ2-1; 9 nucleotides agree with TRBD2. After removal of 1 base from V and 2 bases from J, the junction contained 6 bases not matched to a gene. There are 17 residues in the CDR3. CDR1 SGHVS and CDR2 FNYEAQ come from the germline V gene. The whole variable domain, filled in from reference TRBV7-6 and TRBJ2-1, reads GAGVSQSPRYKVTKRGQDVALRCDPISGHVSLYWYRQALGQGPEFLTYFNYEAQQDKSGLPNDRFSAERPEGSISTLTIQRTEQRDSAMYRCASSLGLAGEPYNEQFFGPGTRLTVL.

About this clone itself: One junction end disagrees with the germline gene, perhaps due to a read error. The chain employs TRBV29-1 and TRBJ2-5, with TRBD1 matching 7 bases. The CDR3 is 12 residues long. Germline V gene sequence: CDR1 SQVTM, CDR2 ANQGSEA. CDR3 region: CSIDRAVETQYF. The CDR3 DNA reads as TGCAGCATTGACAGGGCTGTAGAGACCCAGTACTTC. Looking up the rest from reference TRBV29-1 and TRBJ2-5 gives the full variable domain: SAVISQKPSRDICQRGTSLTIQCQVDSQVTMMFWYRQQPGQSLTLIATANQGSEATYESGFVIDKFPISRPNLTFSTLTVSNMSPEDSSIYLCSIDRAVETQYFGPGTRLLVL.

The CDR3 DNA follows: TGTGCCAGCTCACCAACAGGGGGCGGAGATACGCAGTATTTT. As protein: CASSPTGGGDTQYF. The chain is built from TRBV18 and TRBJ2-3, with 9 bases identical to TRBD1. The CDR3 is 14 residues long. Germline trimming cut 2 bases from V and 5 bases from J; bases unmatched to any gene: 2. Germline V gene lookup returns CDR1 KGHSH and CDR2 LQKENI. The whole variable domain, filled in from reference TRBV18 and TRBJ2-3, reads NAGVMQNPRHLVRRRGQEARLRCSPMKGHSHVYWYRQLPEEGLKFMVYLQKENIIDESGMPKERFSAEFPKEGPSILRIQQVVRGDSAAYFCASSPTGGGDTQYFGPGTRLTVL.

The chain carries TRBV5-1 and TRBJ1-4, with TRBD1 as a possible D gene (5 bases). Germline-derived CDR1 and CDR2 are SGHRS and YFSETQ. CDR3 size: 14 residues. V lost 3 bases to trimming and J lost 6 bases, with 12 bases between them. Here the CDR3 DNA reads TGCGCCAGCAGCTCCGGGGGTAGGGATGAAAAACTGTTTTTT. Its translation: CASSSGGRDEKLFF.